Listed below are T cell receptor beta chains from one sample, sequenced in a study of blood T cell repertoires in COVID-19. The repertoire was sequenced with immunoSEQ multiplex PCR; TCRdb's copy has only in-frame clones and lacks some. Of about 210,000 clones listed, about 87% are singletons. Material: peripheral blood. These TCRs come from a man aged 70 or older with acute or convalescent COVID-19. Both conserved end residues are part of each CDR3. A D gene is named only where the DNA matches it firmly. Clone size is stated in some rows and not others, as once, few, many or a class when expanded.

TRBV27	TRBJ2-2	TRBD2	few	16	TGTGCCAGCAGTCCCAGCGGGAGGGCCCAGACCGGGGAGCTGTTTTTT	CASSPSGRAQTGELFF
TRBV3-1/TRBV3-2	TRBJ1-5	TRBD1	NA	15	TGTGCCAGCAGCCAAGGGGGACAGGGTAATCAGCCCCAGCATTTT	CASSQGGQGNQPQHF
TRBV14	TRBJ1-6	NA	NA	17	TGTGCCAGCAGCCAAAGGACGACAGACCTCTATGGTTCACCCCTCCACTTT	CASSQRTTDLYGSPLHF
TRBV11-2	TRBJ1-2	NA	NA	14	TGTGCCAGCAGCCTCAGTCCAGGAAACTATGGCTACACCTTC	CASSLSPGNYGYTF
TRBV29-1	TRBJ1-1	NA	NA	13	TGCAGCGTTGAAGAAAGTCAGGGGACTGAAGCTTTCTTT	CSVEESQGTEAFF
TRBV19	TRBJ2-3	TRBD2	NA	16	TGTGCCAGTAGTATCTCACTAGCGGGAGTCCAAGATACGCAGTATTTT	CASSISLAGVQDTQYF
TRBV27	TRBJ1-5	NA	NA	15	TGTGCCAGCAGTCCCCTGGGGGGGCCAAGTCAGCCCCAGCATTTT	CASSPLGGPSQPQHF
TRBV19	TRBJ2-2	TRBD2	NA	18	TGTGCCAGTACTCAGGCAGGGACTAGCGGGAGTCGAATCGGGGAGCTGTTTTTT	CASTQAGTSGSRIGELFF
TRBV19	TRBJ2-3	TRBD2	NA	18	TGTGCCAGTAGGAGGACTAGCGGGAACTGGGCCACCACAGATACGCAGTATTTT	CASRRTSGNWATTDTQYF
TRBV28	TRBJ2-1	NA	NA	15	TGTGCCAGCAGGTCGACAGTCCGCAGACTCGATGAGCAGTTCTTC	CASRSTVRRLDEQFF
TRBV9	TRBJ2-4	NA	NA	16	TGTGCCAGCAGCGTAGACACGGGTAGGGGCAAAAACATTCAGTACTTC	CASSVDTGRGKNIQYF
TRBV19	TRBJ1-5	TRBD1	few	15	TGTGCCAGTAAGCCGGGACAGGGGGCACATCAGCCCCAGCATTTT	CASKPGQGAHQPQHF
TRBV29-1	TRBJ1-1	TRBD1	NA	13	TGCAGCGCCGGGGACAGGGGGACCTCTGAAGCTTTCTTT	CSAGDRGTSEAFF
TRBV7-2	TRBJ1-3	NA	NA	15	TGTGCCAGCAGCTTAGCAGGACACTCTGGAAACACCATATATTTT	CASSLAGHSGNTIYF
TRBV5-4	TRBJ1-6	NA	NA	15	TGTGCCAGCAGCTTGGTGGGGAGTTCTAATTCACCCCTCCACTTT	CASSLVGSSNSPLHF
TRBV28	TRBJ2-7	NA	NA	15	TGTGCCAGCAGTCCCCTGGTCCTGAGTAGATACGAGCAGTACTTC	CASSPLVLSRYEQYF
TRBV4-3	TRBJ2-2	TRBD2	NA	17	TGCGCCAGCAGCCAAGGGACTAGCGGGAGTTTTAGCGGGGAGCTGTTTTTT	CASSQGTSGSFSGELFF
TRBV5-1	TRBJ1-1	TRBD1	NA	19	TGCGCCAGCAGCGCGGTCCCCGGGGACAGGGTTAGGATTGGGACTGAAGCTTTCTTT	CASSAVPGDRVRIGTEAFF
TRBV15	TRBJ2-5	NA	NA	14	TGTGCCACCAGCAGAGGCATCATAGCTGGGACCCAGTACTTC	CATSRGIIAGTQYF
TRBV6-4	TRBJ2-1	TRBD2	NA	14	TGTGCCAGCAGACGACTAGCGGGAGACAATGAGCAGTTCTTC	CASRRLAGDNEQFF
TRBV2	TRBJ2-2	TRBD1	NA	15	TGTGCCAGCAGGCGACAGGGGGTCAACACCGGGGAGCTGTTTTTT	CASRRQGVNTGELFF
TRBV4-1	TRBJ2-2	TRBD2	NA	16	TGCGCCAGCAGCCAAGTACCGAGCGGGATAAGCGGTGAGCTGTTTTTT	CASSQVPSGISGELFF
TRBV7-3	TRBJ2-1	TRBD1	many	15	TGTGCCAGCAGCCTACAGGGGGCCCATTACAATGAGCAGTTCTTC	CASSLQGAHYNEQFF
TRBV13	TRBJ2-1	TRBD2	NA	17	TGTGCCAGCAGCTTGGGACTAGCGGGAGGGGGGAGCGATGAGCAGTTCTTC	CASSLGLAGGGSDEQFF
TRBV5-4	TRBJ2-5	TRBD2	NA	15	TGTGCCAGCAGCTTGTGGGGACTAGCAGCGGAGACCCAGTACTTC	CASSLWGLAAETQYF
TRBV7-9	TRBJ2-2	TRBD2	once	15	TGTGCCAGCAGCCCTCGCGGGGGAAACACCGGGGAGCTGTTTTTT	CASSPRGGNTGELFF